This T cell receptor (beta chain) originates from a study of blood T cell repertoires in COVID-19. Study overall: The study drew acute and convalescent COVID-19 samples from the United States, Italy and Spain. T cells, B-cell-depleted T cells, or PBMCs supplied cDNA or gDNA.

Original processing methods: Counts of nucleated cells, estimated from reference gene primer amplification, were obtained. The protocol was immunoSEQ multiplex PCR, while the TCRdb copy is restricted to in-frame clones and leaves out a portion. V and J calls and clone size are given by that table; D and trimming were obtained from the DNA. The table lists more than 200,000 clones, 88% of them singletons. The material sequenced was peripheral blood. The sequence derives from an older woman with acute or convalescent COVID-19.

The CDR3 loop reads CASSLNSRGGETQYF. The CDR3 coding sequence is TGTGCCAGCAGCCTGAACTCTAGGGGGGGGGAGACCCAGTACTTC. The J gene is TRBJ2-5, the V gene TRBV4-2; tentative D call: TRBD2 (7 bases). Deletions cut 4 bases from V and 5 bases from J, with 17 bases between. This CDR3 region has 15 residues. Germline V lookup: CDR1 LGHNA, CDR2 YNFKEQ.